The next 21 T cell receptor beta chains were all read from a single sample in a study of blood T cell repertoires in COVID-19. Profiling relied on immunoSEQ multiplex PCR, and the TCRdb table lists in-frame clones only, not all of them. The table has 390,000 or so clones, 80% to 90% seen once; the top ten hold around 9.3%. Sequencing was carried out using PBMCs or T cells enriched from blood (not recorded which). These receptors all stem from a woman aged 50 to 65 who had recovered from COVID-19.

The chain couples TRBV2 to TRBJ2-1, with D tentatively TRBD1 (5 bases). Trimming took 2 bases from V and 9 from J, leaving 20 bases between them. The CDR3 contains 16 residues. The germline CDR1 and CDR2 sequences are SNHLY and FYNNEI. The CDR3 nucleotides read TGTGCCAGCAGTGAAAAGGGGCCCAGTAGGAAAGGTGAGCAGTTCTTC. It codes for CASSEKGPSRKGEQFF.

This clone has just one count. The chain uses TRBV19 and TRBJ1-4; weak D call: TRBD1 (5 bases). The germline gives CDR1 LNHDA, CDR2 SQIVND (reference sequence). This CDR3 region has 16 residues. Trimming took 5 bases from V and 4 from J, leaving 17 bases between them. In nucleotides, the CDR3 is TGTGCCAGTAGTGGCTGGGAATGGGGCCATAATGAAAAACTGTTTTTT. Its translation: CASSGWEWGHNEKLFF.

The J gene is TRBJ2-1, the V gene TRBV9, with 8 bases fitting TRBD2. The J segment lost 7 bases and the V segment lost 3 bases, leaving 12 bases of the junction unmatched. Germline values: CDR1 SGDLS, CDR2 YYNGEE. The CDR3 runs to 16 residues. Here the CDR3 DNA reads TGTGCCAGCAGCGCCGGGACTAGTTGGTTCTCGAATGAGCAGTTCTTC. As protein: CASSAGTSWFSNEQFF.

V and J are TRBV5-5 and TRBJ2-1; D may be TRBD1 (6 bases). In germline, CDR1 is SGHKS, CDR2 YYEKEE (reference sequence). The CDR3 has 13 amino acids. The V end lost 4 bases, the J end lost 5 bases, and 10 bases lay between the germline ends. CDR3 nucleotide sequence: TGTGCCAGCAGCCCAGGGGTAAACAATGAGCAGTTCTTC. Its protein is CASSPGVNNEQFF.

J is TRBJ2-1 and V is TRBV19, with D perhaps TRBD1 (6 bases). The CDR3 is made up of 13 amino acids. Trimming left V 7 bases short and J 6 bases short, with 13 bases between. From germline, CDR1 is LNHDA and CDR2 SQIVND (reference sequence). CDR3 residues: CASKVVGANEQFF. DNA for the CDR3: TGTGCCAGTAAGGTCGTGGGGGCCAATGAGCAGTTCTTC. The whole variable domain, filled in from reference TRBV19 and TRBJ2-1, reads DGGITQSPKYLFRKEGQNVTLSCEQNLNHDAMYWYRQDPGQGLRLIYYSQIVNDFQKGDIAEGYSVSREKKESFPLTVTSAQKNPTAFYLCASKVVGANEQFFGPGTRLTVL.

This chain uses TRBV28 with TRBJ2-5, with D possibly TRBD2 on 6 matching bases. This CDR3 region has 15 residues. Deletions cut 7 bases from V and 1 base from J, with 16 bases between. Looked up from germline, CDR1 is MDHEN and CDR2 is SYDVKM. The CDR3 coding sequence is TGTGCCAGCACCTCGGCTGGGCGGGGCCAAGAGACCCAGTACTTC. It codes for CASTSAGRGQETQYF. Full variable domain (rest looked up from reference TRBV28 and TRBJ2-5): DVKVTQSSRYLVKRTGEKVFLECVQDMDHENMFWYRQDPGLGLRLIYFSYDVKMKEKGDIPEGYSVSREKKERFSLILESASTNQTSMYLCASTSAGRGQETQYFGPGTRLLVL.

V and J are TRBV18 and TRBJ1-1, with D tentatively TRBD1 (5 bases). Trimming pared 1 base from V and 3 bases from J, leaving 18 bases between. The CDR3 covers 17 residues. Germline V CDR1 and CDR2: KGHSH, LQKENI. CDR3 nucleotide sequence: TGTGCCAGCTCACCACGAGGGGAAGGGGCGGGATACACTGAAGCTTTCTTT. Residues: CASSPRGEGAGYTEAFF.

The rearrangement joins TRBV12-3 or TRBV12-4 to TRBJ2-3; D call uncertain. Trimming left V 0 bases short and J 8 bases short, with 6 bases between. CDR3 length equals 12 residues. The CDR3 reads CASSLAVATQYF. CDR3 nucleotide sequence: TGTGCCAGCAGTTTAGCTGTGGCTACGCAGTATTTT.

The chain has TRBV27 and TRBJ1-4; possible D gene TRBD1, 5 bases. There are 15 residues in the CDR3. V was trimmed by 6 bases and J by 5 bases, leaving 16 bases between them. Looked up from germline, CDR1 is MNHEY and CDR2 is SMNVEV (reference sequence). The CDR3 DNA sequence: TGTGCCAGCAGCCGCCTGGGACTCCCAAATGAAAAACTGTTTTTT. It codes for CASSRLGLPNEKLFF.

The chain's CDR3 is CSASLRRGGLYNEQFF. The CDR3 DNA reads TGCAGTGCTAGTCTCCGGCGGGGGGGCCTGTACAATGAGCAGTTCTTC. J is TRBJ2-1 and V is TRBV20-1, with 9 positions matching TRBD2. Trimming cost V 3 bases and J 4 bases; bases outside gene matches: 10. The CDR3 extends over 16 amino acids. From germline, CDR1 is DFQATT and CDR2 SNEGSKA (reference sequence).

The chain recombines TRBV9 with TRBJ1-1; D perhaps matches TRBD1 (5 bases). V shed 2 bases and J shed 6 bases, with 23 bases lying between them. CDR1 is SGDLS, CDR2 YYNGEE, per germline. The CDR3 contains 17 residues. In DNA, the CDR3 is TGTGCCAGCAGCGTGGTGGGACTGATCTCAAGCCAGGCTGAAGCTTTCTTT. This translates into CASSVVGLISSQAEAFF.

The J gene is TRBJ2-3, the V gene TRBV20-1, with a possible D match to TRBD1 (5 bases). V lost 5 bases, J lost 8 bases, and 11 bases lay in between. Germline V gene data show CDR1 as DFQATT and CDR2 as SNEGSKA (reference sequence). This CDR3 comprises 11 residues. CDR3 nucleotides: TGCAGTGCTTTCTTCCAGGGTACGCAGTATTTT. Translated: CSAFFQGTQYF.

The V call is TRBV7-9, the J call TRBJ2-7; no clear D gene. CDR3 length: 13 amino acids. Germline V gene data show CDR1 as SEHNR and CDR2 as FQNEAQ (reference sequence). With 1 base removed from V and 3 bases from J, the gap between germline ends came to 7 bases. The CDR3 bases are TGTGCCAGCAGCTTAGGCTCAGTCTACGAGCAGTACTTC. Protein: CASSLGSVYEQYF. Variable domain in full (rest from reference TRBV7-9 and TRBJ2-7): DTGVSQNPRHKITKRGQNVTFRCDPISEHNRLYWYRQTLGQGPEFLTYFQNEAQLEKSRLLSDRFSAERPKGSFSTLEIQRTEQGDSAMYLCASSLGSVYEQYFGPGTRLTVT.

The chain uses TRBV18 and TRBJ2-1; 7 bases line up with TRBD1. The junction had 5 bases not matched to a gene; V was cut back by 5 bases and J by 4 bases. The CDR3 is 14 amino acids. In germline, CDR1 is KGHSH, CDR2 LQKENI. The CDR3 region has the DNA TGTGCCAGCTCAGTAGGGGGCCTATACAATGAGCAGTTCTTC. Translating it yields CASSVGGLYNEQFF. The complete variable domain, with remaining parts taken from reference TRBV18 and TRBJ2-1, reads NAGVMQNPRHLVRRRGQEARLRCSPMKGHSHVYWYRQLPEEGLKFMVYLQKENIIDESGMPKERFSAEFPKEGPSILRIQQVVRGDSAAYFCASSVGGLYNEQFFGPGTRLTVL.

CDR3 nucleotide sequence: TGTGCCAGCAGTGTCAGCCTAGCGGGTTACGAGCAGTACTTC. It encodes CASSVSLAGYEQYF. The chain employs TRBV2 and TRBJ2-7; TRBD2 matches at 8 bases. V lost 4 bases, J lost 4 bases, and 6 bases stayed unmatched. The CDR3 is 14 amino acids. Germline V lookup: CDR1 SNHLY, CDR2 FYNNEI. The full variable domain, completed using reference TRBV2 and TRBJ2-7, is EPEVTQTPSHQVTQMGQEVILRCVPISNHLYFYWYRQILGQKVEFLVSFYNNEISEKSEIFDDQFSVERPDGSNFTLKIRSTKLEDSAMYFCASSVSLAGYEQYFGPGTRLTVT.

The chain has TRBV19 and TRBJ1-5; unclear D gene. The germline V gene encodes CDR1 LNHDA and CDR2 SQIVND (reference sequence). Between the trimmed V and J ends, which lost 3 bases and 8 bases, there was a span of 17 bases. CDR3 length: 15 amino acids. The CDR3 loop reads CASSMVKRPLEPQHF. CDR3 nucleotide sequence: TGTGCCAGTAGTATGGTCAAGAGGCCCCTAGAGCCCCAGCATTTT.

The rearrangement joins TRBV5-6 to TRBJ2-1; tentative D call: TRBD2 (5 bases). This CDR3 has 11 residues. CDR1 and CDR2 from the germline V gene are SGHDT and YYEEEE. V shed 3 bases and J shed 7 bases, with 5 bases lying between them. The CDR3 coding sequence is TGTGCCAGCAGCTCGGGGAATGAGCAGTTCTTC. This gives the protein CASSSGNEQFF.

This chain connects TRBV4-2 to TRBJ2-2; 9 bases match TRBD2. The CDR3 runs to 17 residues. Germline-derived CDR1 and CDR2 are LGHNA and YNFKEQ. J gave up 7 bases and V 1 base, and 10 bases lay outside the gene matches. The CDR3 nucleotides are TGTGCCAGCAGCCAAGCCATAGCGGGGGCATTGGGCGGGGAGCTGTTTTTT. This encodes CASSQAIAGALGGELFF.

The chain has TRBV19 and TRBJ2-7; the D is unclear. Germline V gene lookup returns CDR1 LNHDA and CDR2 SQIVND (reference sequence). V lost 4 bases and J lost 3, with 10 bases in between. The CDR3 totals 13 residues. The CDR3 bases are TGTGCCAGTAGTAGACTCCTGAACTACGAGCAGTACTTC. Amino acid sequence: CASSRLLNYEQYF.

The chain has TRBV30 and TRBJ2-1, with 14 bases lining up with TRBD2. Germline V lookup: CDR1 GTSNPN, CDR2 SVGIG (reference sequence). The CDR3 contains 14 residues. The V gene end was trimmed by 3 bases and the J gene end by 10 bases; junction bases not matched to a gene: 5. CDR3 region: CAWRTSGGAIEQFF. Here the CDR3 DNA reads TGTGCCTGGAGGACTAGCGGGGGGGCCATCGAGCAGTTCTTC.

The genes are TRBV3-1 (or the pseudogene TRBV3-2) and TRBJ1-1; D perhaps matches TRBD1 (6 bases). Germline V gives CDR1 LGHDT, CDR2 YNNKEL (reference sequence). The CDR3 loop spans 12 amino acids. Trimming removed 6 bases at V and 10 bases at J, with 15 bases between. The CDR3 is CASSLTGIRAFF. CDR3 DNA sequence: TGTGCCAGCAGTCTAACAGGGATTAGAGCTTTCTTT.